This TCR beta chain stems from a study of T-cell memory formation after mild COVID-19. Study-level information: TCR clusters showed largely donor specificity.

Worth noting for this clonotype: Its target is not known.

The study's findings and limits: Whether second-wave clones peaking at day 37 were SARS-CoV-2 specific went unconfirmed. That cross-reactive memory joined was suggested by some responding clones appearing in pre-infection memory.

TCRdb recomputed calls from the 5' RACE reads with MiXCR, one row per CDR3 protein. The sample has roughly 130,000 distinct CDR3 sequences, 15% to 20% seen once. This CDR3 spans 14 amino acids. V lost 2 bases, J lost 2 bases, and 2 bases stayed unmatched. CDR1 and CDR2 from the germline V gene are MNHNS and SASEGT. The sequenced sample was PBMCs or a T cell subset sorted from them (not recorded which). This chain joins TRBV6-1 and TRBJ2-5; 7 nucleotides match TRBD2. This TCR derives from an adult woman who had mild COVID-19 (a few samples of this study predate the infection). Cell type and time point are not known. CDR3 protein: CASSELAEQETQYF. The CDR3 bases are TGTGCCAGCAGTGAACTAGCGGAACAAGAGACCCAGTACTTC.